This record covers a single TCR beta chain. A J-beta primer mix and a sample-barcoded 5' primer were used in a second PCR of about 7 to 11 cycles. MiXCR, run by TCRdb on the 5' RACE reads, gives a single entry per CDR3 protein. The sample has over a million distinct CDR3 sequences; approximately 59% are singletons. This entry belongs to a study of blood T cells in healthy people across ages. Each individual donor underwent a draw of 8 to 10 milliliters of peripheral blood. The junction had 8 bases not matched to a gene; V was cut back by 6 bases and J by 1 base. In germline, CDR1 is MNHNS, CDR2 SASEGT. There are 15 residues in the CDR3.

The V and J genes are TRBV6-1 and TRBJ1-2; 7 bases map to TRBD1. This TCR was recovered from a man aged 18 to 35 in good health. Input material: blood. The CDR3 coding sequence is TGTGCCAGCAGCGAGACAGGGAGCCTTAACTATGGCTACACCTTC. Its protein is CASSETGSLNYGYTF.